Listed here is a single T cell receptor (beta chain). What it binds is unknown. The entry originates in a study of cytomegalovirus exposure and HLA in healthy donors. Primers for the PCR totalled 60 Vbeta and 13 Jbeta. The method was immunoSEQ multiplex PCR; TCRdb's version includes in-frame clones alone and lacks a portion of them. The sample yields about 130,000 clones, 70% to 85% seen once. General observations from the study: A cluster of highly shared sequence variants was likely a sequencing artifact. Most subjects' HLA-A and HLA-B alleles were reportedly predicted from TCR beta sequences. Later on, an analysis tied 15,000 to 20,000 TCR beta sequences to HLA alleles at 0.05 false discovery rate.

The sequence came from a man aged 35-49 years in good health and CMV-seropositive. Sample: PBMCs.

CDR3 in DNA: TGCGCCAGCAGCTTGGGGGTAGCGGGATCCGGGGAGCTGTTTTTT. It codes for CASSLGVAGSGELFF. V is TRBV5-1 and J is TRBJ2-2; 8 nucleotides align to TRBD2. The CDR3 has 15 amino acids. Germline V CDR1 and CDR2: SGHRS, YFSETQ. V shed 0 bases and J 6 bases; nucleotides not matched to a gene: 4.